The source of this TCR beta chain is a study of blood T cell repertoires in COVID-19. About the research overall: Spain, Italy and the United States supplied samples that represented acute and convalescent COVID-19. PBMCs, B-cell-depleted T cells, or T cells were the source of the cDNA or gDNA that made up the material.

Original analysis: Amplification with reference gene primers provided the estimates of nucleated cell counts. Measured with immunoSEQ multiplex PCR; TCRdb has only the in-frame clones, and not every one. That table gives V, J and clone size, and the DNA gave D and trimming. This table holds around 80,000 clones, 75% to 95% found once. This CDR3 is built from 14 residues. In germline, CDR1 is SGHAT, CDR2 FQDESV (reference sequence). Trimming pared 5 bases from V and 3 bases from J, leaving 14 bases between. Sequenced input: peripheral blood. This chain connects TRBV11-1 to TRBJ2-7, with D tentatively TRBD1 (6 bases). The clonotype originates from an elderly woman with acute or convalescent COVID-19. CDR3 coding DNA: TGTGCCAGCAGCCGCACAGGGAAGAACTACGAGCAGTACTTC. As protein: CASSRTGKNYEQYF.